The T cell receptor beta chain under discussion was sequenced for a study of blood T cells in healthy people across ages. The second PCR ran 7 to 11 cycles with a sample-barcoded 5' primer and J-beta primers. TCRdb independently ran MiXCR on the 5' RACE reads; one entry per CDR3 protein. The data hold about 810,000 distinct CDR3 sequences, with roughly 40% observed a single time. The receptor was isolated from a man in his late teens or twenties in good health. Sequencing was done on a sample of blood.

In DNA, the CDR3 is TGTGCCAGCACAACAGAATCCCTGAGCAAGCAGTACTTC. Protein product: CASTTESLSKQYF. The rearrangement links TRBV6-8 to TRBJ2-7; no clear D gene. Looked up from germline, CDR1 is MNHGY and CDR2 is SAAAGT. Trimming pared 7 bases from V and 8 bases from J, leaving 18 bases between. This CDR3 region has 13 residues.